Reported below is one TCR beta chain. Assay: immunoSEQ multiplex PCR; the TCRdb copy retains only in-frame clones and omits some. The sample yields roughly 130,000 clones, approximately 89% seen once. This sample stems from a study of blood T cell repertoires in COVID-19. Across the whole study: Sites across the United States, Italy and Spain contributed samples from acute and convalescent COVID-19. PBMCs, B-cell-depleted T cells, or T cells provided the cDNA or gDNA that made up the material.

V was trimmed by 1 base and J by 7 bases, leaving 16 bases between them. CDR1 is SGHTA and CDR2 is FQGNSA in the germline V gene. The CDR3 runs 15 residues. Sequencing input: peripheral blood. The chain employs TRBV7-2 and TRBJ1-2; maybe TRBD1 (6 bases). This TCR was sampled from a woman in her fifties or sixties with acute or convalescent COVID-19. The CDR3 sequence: CASSLGYWGGSGYTF. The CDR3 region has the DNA TGTGCCAGCAGCTTAGGATATTGGGGGGGCAGTGGCTACACCTTC. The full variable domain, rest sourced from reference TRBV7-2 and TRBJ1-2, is GAGVSQSPSNKVTEKGKDVELRCDPISGHTALYWYRQSLGQGLEFLIYFQGNSAPDKSGLPSDRFSAERTGGSVSTLTIQRTQQEDSAVYLCASSLGYWGGSGYTFGSGTRLTVV.